The 13 T cell receptor beta chains below come from one sample, sequenced in a study of CXCR4 blockade with PD-1 therapy in pancreatic cancer. Profiled with immunoSEQ multiplex PCR; TCRdb holds only in-frame clones, not every one. The table lists roughly 5,800 clones, 35% to 45% of them singletons, with less than 15% in the top ten. Sequenced input: tumor tissue. The source is a human donor with pancreatic ductal adenocarcinoma.

The CDR3 nucleotides are TGTGCCAGTTCCTTGGATGGGACCTACGAGCAGTACTTC. Its translation is CASSLDGTYEQYF. The chain combines TRBV9 with TRBJ2-7, with unresolved D. Trimming took off 8 bases at V and 2 bases at J, with 14 bases between the two ends. The CDR3 length is 13 residues. The germline gives CDR1 SGDLS, CDR2 YYNGEE.

A word on this clone: An end of the junction does not agree with germline; a read error may underlie this. This sequence joins TRBV6-8 and TRBJ1-1; 10 bases line up with TRBD1. The CDR3 runs to 14 residues. Looked up from germline, CDR1 is MNHGY and CDR2 is SAAAGT. The CDR3 is CAISGQGVNTEAFF. CDR3 DNA: TGTGCCATCAGTGGACAGGGGGTGAACACTGAAGCTTTCTTT.

The chain recombines TRBV18 with TRBJ2-1, with a weak D call TRBD2 (5 bases). Germline V gene data show CDR1 as KGHSH and CDR2 as LQKENI. The CDR3 runs to 13 residues. The V gene lost 3 bases and the J gene lost 5 bases, with 8 bases spanning the gap. The CDR3 region has the DNA TGTGCCAGCTCACCGGGAGTTAACAATGAGCAGTTCTTC. Translating it yields CASSPGVNNEQFF.

This clone was seen a few times. V usage is TRBV6-8 and J usage is TRBJ2-1; TRBD2 agrees at 12 bases. The CDR3 totals 15 residues. Per the germline V gene, CDR1 is MNHGY and CDR2 is SAAAGT. Trimming at V came to 5 bases and at J to 8 bases, leaving 7 bases not matched to a gene. Written as DNA, the CDR3 is TGTGCCAGCAGTCCGACTAGCGGGAGTGGGGATGAGCAGTTCTTC. Encoded protein: CASSPTSGSGDEQFF.

This clone was seen ten or more times. This chain connects TRBV11-3 to TRBJ1-1; the match to TRBD1 covers 7 bases. This CDR3 spans 14 amino acids. The germline V gene encodes CDR1 SGHNT and CDR2 YENEEA. V shed 1 base and J 5 bases; nucleotides not matched to a gene: 4. DNA of the CDR3: TGTGCCAGCAGCTTAGTAGGGGGCAAAACTGAAGCTTTCTTT. Translation gives CASSLVGGKTEAFF. The full variable domain, in which reference TRBV11-3 and TRBJ1-1 provide the parts outside the CDR3, is EAGVVQSPRYKIIEKKQPVAFWCNPISGHNTLYWYLQNLGQGPELLIRYENEEAVDDSQLPKDRFSAERLKGVDSTLKIQPAELGDSAVYLCASSLVGGKTEAFFGQGTRLTVV.

This rearrangement joins TRBV29-1 to TRBJ2-1; 9 bases are a match to TRBD2. The CDR3 contains 14 residues. The ends lost 8 bases at V and 2 bases at J; junction bases unmatched: 7. Germline CDR1 reads SQVTM; CDR2 reads ANQGSEA. CDR3 coding DNA: TGCAGCATACCGGTAGCGGGAGCCTACAATGAGCAGTTCTTC. Translating it yields CSIPVAGAYNEQFF.

The chain joins TRBV11-3 to TRBJ2-3; TRBD2 agrees at 10 bases. Germline CDR1 is SGHNT and CDR2 is YENEEA. CDR3 size: 16 residues. With 6 bases clipped from V and 1 base from J, the junction kept 7 bases outside the gene matches. In nucleotides, the CDR3 is TGTGCCAGCAGTCGTAGCGGGAGGATGGGCACAGATACGCAGTATTTT. Amino acid sequence: CASSRSGRMGTDTQYF.

There are many counts of this clone. The gene calls are TRBV6-8 and TRBJ1-1; no clear D gene. V was pared by 2 bases and J by 1 base, with 5 bases between. Germline V gene data show CDR1 as MNHGY and CDR2 as SAAAGT. There are 13 residues in the CDR3. The CDR3 DNA reads TGTGCCAGCAGTTACCCTAGGAACACTGAAGCTTTCTTT. Amino acids: CASSYPRNTEAFF.

This clone was picked up a small number of times. This chain connects TRBV4-1 to TRBJ2-1; TRBD2 agrees at 11 bases. The length of the CDR3 is 17 residues. V was clipped by 0 bases and J by 5 bases; unmatched bases: 6. CDR1 is MGHRA and CDR2 is YSYEKL in the germline V gene. For the CDR3, the DNA is TGCGCCAGCAGCCAAGAGCCGACTAGCGGGACCCACAATGAGCAGTTCTTC. Translation: CASSQEPTSGTHNEQFF.

This clone was observed at least ten times. The sample contains more than one DNA sequence encoding this CDR3. The gene calls are TRBV9 and TRBJ1-2; the match to TRBD1 covers 7 bases. This CDR3 comprises 12 residues. Trimming at V came to 3 bases and at J to 8 bases, leaving 4 bases not matched to a gene. The germline gives CDR1 SGDLS, CDR2 YYNGEE. In nucleotides, the CDR3 is TGTGCCAGCAGCGCAACAGGGGTAGGCTACACCTTC. This sequence encodes CASSATGVGYTF.

The rearrangement joins TRBV14 to TRBJ1-5; D gene ambiguous. Germline V gene lookup returns CDR1 SGHDN and CDR2 FVKESK. The CDR3 is 12 amino acids. V was shortened by 3 bases and J by 4 bases, with 4 bases between the two germline ends. The chain's CDR3 is CASSQENQPQHF. The CDR3 nucleotides are TGTGCCAGCAGCCARGAGAATCAGCCCCAGCATTTT.

In its sample, this clone was seen a few times. Here the CDR3 DNA reads TGCGCCAGCAGCTTGCAGGGAACCTCTAGTGGAAACACCATATATTTT. Translated: CASSLQGTSSGNTIYF. J is TRBJ1-3 and V is TRBV5-1; maybe TRBD1 (5 bases). Germline V lookup: CDR1 SGHRS, CDR2 YFSETQ. V was cut by 1 base and J by 3 bases, with 14 bases left in between. This CDR3 spans 16 amino acids.

This clone has just a few counts. This chain connects TRBV4-1 to TRBJ2-7; D may be TRBD2 (5 bases). V lost 0 bases to trimming and J lost 4 bases, with 13 bases between them. Per germline, CDR1 MGHRA and CDR2 YSYEKL. This CDR3 spans 15 amino acids. Here the CDR3 DNA reads TGCGCCAGCAGCCAAGAAAGGGTAGCGAGGTACGAGCAGTACTTC. Translated, it gives CASSQERVARYEQYF.